This TCR beta chain stems from a study of blood T cell repertoires in COVID-19. Germline V gives CDR1 SGDLS, CDR2 YYNGEE. V was shortened by 5 bases and J by 5 bases, with 17 bases between the two germline ends. The CDR3 is 15 residues long. Sequencing used immunoSEQ multiplex PCR; TCRdb keeps in-frame clones, though not all of them. Among some 220,000 clones listed, more than 80% were seen once. This sequence originates from a woman aged 30 to 39 with COVID-19, enrolled during active disease. The sequenced sample was peripheral blood. This chain connects TRBV9 to TRBJ2-1, with D maybe TRBD1 (6 bases). This CDR3 is CASRLQGVQDNEQFF. CDR3 DNA sequence: TGTGCCAGCAGACTACAGGGAGTTCAGGACAATGAGCAGTTCTTC.